A selection of T cell receptor beta chains follows, all from one sample in a study of T-cell memory formation after mild COVID-19. Each CDR3 protein is one row after TCRdb ran MiXCR on the 5' RACE reads. The repertoire holds 400,000 to 500,000 distinct CDR3 sequences, with roughly 26% as singletons. Sample: PBMCs or a T cell subset sorted from them (not recorded which). The receptor set was obtained from an adult woman who had mild COVID-19 (a few samples of this study predate the infection). Cell type and time point are not known. The CDR3 runs from the conserved cysteine through the conserved F or W. Each record gives: D gene, J gene, clone size, V gene, CDR3 protein, CDR3 DNA. D genes are given only for firm matches. The size entry is marked missing in some rows and otherwise reads once, few, many or a size class.

D gene: .
J gene: TRBJ1-3
clone size: few
V gene: TRBV7-9
CDR3 protein: CASSTSWGSSGNTIYF
CDR3 DNA: TGTGCCAGCAGCACCAGTTGGGGGAGCTCTGGAAACACCATATATTTT

D gene: .
J gene: TRBJ1-4
clone size: many
V gene: TRBV5-1
CDR3 protein: CASSPAGSTNEKLFF
CDR3 DNA: TGCGCCAGCAGTCCTGCGGGTTCGACTAATGAAAAACTGTTTTTT

D gene: TRBD1
J gene: TRBJ2-3
clone size: few
V gene: TRBV4-3
CDR3 protein: CASSQEYVRGRSTDTQYF
CDR3 DNA: TGCGCCAGCAGCCAAGAATACGTCAGGGGGCGAAGCACAGATACGCAGTATTTT

D gene: TRBD2
J gene: TRBJ2-7
clone size: .
V gene: TRBV7-8
CDR3 protein: CASSLALLAESSYEQYF
CDR3 DNA: TGTGCCAGCAGCTTAGCGCTCCTAGCGGAGAGCTCCTACGAGCAGTACTTC

D gene: TRBD1
J gene: TRBJ1-1
clone size: .
V gene: TRBV4-1
CDR3 protein: CASSQMGQGVNTEAFF
CDR3 DNA: TGCGCCAGCAGCCAAATGGGACAGGGGGTGAACACTGAAGCTTTCTTT

D gene: .
J gene: TRBJ2-7
clone size: few
V gene: TRBV5-1
CDR3 protein: CASSFSGTEVYEQYF
CDR3 DNA: TGCGCCAGCAGCTTCTCCGGGACGGAAGTCTACGAGCAGTACTTC

D gene: .
J gene: TRBJ1-2
clone size: .
V gene: TRBV29-1
CDR3 protein: CSVDGPAYGYTF
CDR3 DNA: TGCAGCGTTGACGGGCCAGCCTATGGCTACACCTTC

D gene: .
J gene: TRBJ1-5
clone size: few
V gene: TRBV6-5
CDR3 protein: CASSPRGLNQPQHF
CDR3 DNA: TGTGCCAGCAGCCCCCGGGGCCTCAATCAGCCCCAGCATTTT

D gene: .
J gene: TRBJ2-3
clone size: .
V gene: TRBV6-5
CDR3 protein: CASSYTPRAQDTQYF
CDR3 DNA: TGTGCCAGCAGTTACACCCCGCGCGCCCAAGATACGCAGTATTTT

D gene: TRBD2
J gene: TRBJ2-1
clone size: few
V gene: TRBV7-3
CDR3 protein: CASSSFAGGLDEQFF
CDR3 DNA: TGTGCCAGCAGCTCCTTTGCGGGAGGGCTCGATGAGCAGTTCTTC

D gene: TRBD2
J gene: TRBJ2-2
clone size: .
V gene: TRBV9
CDR3 protein: CASSVPGLAGTANTGELFF
CDR3 DNA: TGTGCCAGCAGCGTGCCGGGACTAGCGGGTACCGCGAACACCGGGGAGCTGTTTTTT

D gene: .
J gene: TRBJ2-7
clone size: many
V gene: TRBV28
CDR3 protein: CASSSRNEQYF
CDR3 DNA: TGTGCCAGCAGTTCCCGCAACGAGCAGTACTTC

D gene: TRBD2
J gene: TRBJ2-7
clone size: few
V gene: TRBV10-3
CDR3 protein: CAIRNGLAGEQYF
CDR3 DNA: TGTGCCATCAGAAACGGACTAGCCGGCGAGCAGTACTTC

D gene: .
J gene: TRBJ2-1
clone size: few
V gene: TRBV7-8
CDR3 protein: CASSFLSAAGRTYNEQFF
CDR3 DNA: TGTGCCAGCAGCTTTCTCAGTGCAGCGGGCCGTACCTACAATGAGCAGTTCTTC

D gene: .
J gene: TRBJ2-3
clone size: few
V gene: TRBV20-1
CDR3 protein: CSASISLSTDTQYF
CDR3 DNA: TGCAGTGCTAGTATCTCCCTTAGCACAGATACGCAGTATTTT

D gene: TRBD1
J gene: TRBJ1-1
clone size: .
V gene: TRBV5-1
CDR3 protein: CASSVDRARNTEAFF
CDR3 DNA: TGCGCCAGCAGCGTGGACAGGGCAAGGAACACTGAAGCTTTCTTT

D gene: TRBD2
J gene: TRBJ2-1
clone size: .
V gene: TRBV11-2
CDR3 protein: CASSYYSGGALGEQFF
CDR3 DNA: TGTGCCAGCAGCTATTATAGCGGGGGGGCGTTGGGTGAGCAGTTCTTC

D gene: .
J gene: TRBJ2-7
clone size: many
V gene: TRBV7-2
CDR3 protein: CASSSPGRSYEQYF
CDR3 DNA: TGTGCCAGCAGCTCCCCCGGACGCTCCTACGAGCAGTACTTC

D gene: .
J gene: TRBJ2-1
clone size: few
V gene: TRBV11-2
CDR3 protein: CASSLERTLNEQFF
CDR3 DNA: TGTGCCAGCAGCTTAGAGAGGACCCTCAATGAGCAGTTCTTC

D gene: .
J gene: TRBJ2-3
clone size: .
V gene: TRBV29-1
CDR3 protein: CSVEGGWSFKTQYF
CDR3 DNA: TGCAGCGTTGAAGGAGGTTGGTCGTTTAAAACGCAGTATTTT

D gene: .
J gene: TRBJ2-2
clone size: few
V gene: TRBV24-1
CDR3 protein: CCSGPNTGELFF
CDR3 DNA: TGTTGTAGCGGACCGAACACCGGGGAGCTGTTTTTT

D gene: .
J gene: TRBJ1-2
clone size: .
V gene: TRBV6-1
CDR3 protein: CATRDVLYGYTF
CDR3 DNA: TGTGCCACCCGGGACGTACTCTATGGCTACACCTTC

D gene: .
J gene: TRBJ2-3
clone size: .
V gene: TRBV20-1
CDR3 protein: CSASLGLATDTQYF
CDR3 DNA: TGCAGTGCTAGCCTGGGGCTGGCCACAGATACGCAGTATTTT

D gene: .
J gene: TRBJ2-3
clone size: .
V gene: TRBV15
CDR3 protein: CATSRLRGVGTDTQYF
CDR3 DNA: TGTGCCACCAGCAGATTGCGGGGAGTCGGCACAGATACGCAGTATTTT

D gene: TRBD1
J gene: TRBJ1-2
clone size: few
V gene: TRBV11-2
CDR3 protein: CASSPGQAGGYTF
CDR3 DNA: TGTGCCAGCAGCCCGGGACAGGCTGGGGGCTACACCTTC

D gene: TRBD1
J gene: TRBJ2-7
clone size: .
V gene: TRBV3-1
CDR3 protein: CASSHRDRGPGEQYF
CDR3 DNA: TGTGCCAGCAGCCACCGGGACAGGGGTCCGGGCGAGCAGTACTTC

D gene: TRBD1
J gene: TRBJ2-1
clone size: .
V gene: TRBV6-4
CDR3 protein: CASSDSPGQGPDNEQFF
CDR3 DNA: TGTGCCAGCAGTGATTCACCGGGACAGGGTCCGGACAATGAGCAGTTCTTC

D gene: TRBD1
J gene: TRBJ2-2
clone size: .
V gene: TRBV5-1
CDR3 protein: CASSLQGTGGTGELFF
CDR3 DNA: TGCGCCAGCAGCTTGCAAGGGACAGGTGGGACCGGGGAGCTGTTTTTT

D gene: TRBD2
J gene: TRBJ2-1
clone size: .
V gene: TRBV4-3
CDR3 protein: CASSAGLAAYNEQFF
CDR3 DNA: TGCGCCAGCAGCGCGGGACTAGCGGCCTACAATGAGCAGTTCTTC